This T cell receptor (beta chain) comes out of a study of regulatory T cells in long-lasting Graves disease. Study-wide results and caveats: Persistent Graves' patients possessed reduced TCR diversity relative to recently diagnosed ones. Newly diagnosed disease favored TRBV20-1 and TRBJ2-1 over persistent disease. Because few samples were included, accuracy may have been lower.

V was cut by 7 bases and J by 0 bases, with 15 bases left in between. The germline V gene has CDR1 SQVTM and CDR2 ANQGSEA. This CDR3 comprises 14 residues. The authors built TCR beta libraries using iRepertoire HTBI primers and Arm-PCR of CDR3 regions. One entry per CDR3 protein results from TCRdb running MiXCR on the multiplex PCR reads. This table has around 500,000 distinct CDR3 sequences, roughly 20% appearing once. Comments on this clonotype: Antigen unknown.

Time point here: persistent/refractory GD, antithyroid drugs over 5 years with positive TRAb. With RNA extracted from PBMCs as input, the TCR library was made. EDTA tubes were used for drawing 8.5 to 9.5 milliliters of peripheral blood. The clonotype originates from a female donor with Graves disease. Sequencing was performed on peripheral blood mononuclear cells (PBMCs), taken when the disease was refractory, from a patient treated with antithyroid drugs. This chain joins TRBV29-1 and TRBJ1-2; D is perhaps TRBD1 (5 bases). The CDR3 DNA follows: TGCAGCGGGCTAGGACAAGGCTCTAACTATGGCTACACCTTC. Translated, it gives CSGLGQGSNYGYTF.